A single TCR beta chain is shown here with its context. The antigen is not known. The sample comes from a study of T-cell memory formation after mild COVID-19. Regarding the study as a whole: Specificity for SARS-CoV-2 was not confirmed among the second-wave clones peaking on day 37. Contracting clones from day 15 to 85 had balanced CD4/CD8; later expanders favoured CD4+.

TCRdb fed the 5' RACE reads into MiXCR, producing one record per CDR3 protein. This table has about 57,000 distinct CDR3 sequences, roughly an eighth appearing once. Germline CDR1 is KGHDR and CDR2 is SFDVKD. V gave up 0 bases and J gave up 2 bases, with 15 bases separating them. The length of the CDR3 is 17 residues. The chain combines TRBV24-1 with TRBJ2-5, with TRBD1 as a possible D gene (5 bases). The source of this sequence is a man aged 18 to 35 who had mild COVID-19 (a few samples of this study predate the infection). Cell type and time point are not known. Material: PBMCs or a T cell subset sorted from them (not recorded which). The CDR3 is CATSDLRQGDAQETQYF. As DNA, the CDR3 is TGTGCCACCAGTGATTTGCGGCAGGGCGATGCACAAGAGACCCAGTACTTC.